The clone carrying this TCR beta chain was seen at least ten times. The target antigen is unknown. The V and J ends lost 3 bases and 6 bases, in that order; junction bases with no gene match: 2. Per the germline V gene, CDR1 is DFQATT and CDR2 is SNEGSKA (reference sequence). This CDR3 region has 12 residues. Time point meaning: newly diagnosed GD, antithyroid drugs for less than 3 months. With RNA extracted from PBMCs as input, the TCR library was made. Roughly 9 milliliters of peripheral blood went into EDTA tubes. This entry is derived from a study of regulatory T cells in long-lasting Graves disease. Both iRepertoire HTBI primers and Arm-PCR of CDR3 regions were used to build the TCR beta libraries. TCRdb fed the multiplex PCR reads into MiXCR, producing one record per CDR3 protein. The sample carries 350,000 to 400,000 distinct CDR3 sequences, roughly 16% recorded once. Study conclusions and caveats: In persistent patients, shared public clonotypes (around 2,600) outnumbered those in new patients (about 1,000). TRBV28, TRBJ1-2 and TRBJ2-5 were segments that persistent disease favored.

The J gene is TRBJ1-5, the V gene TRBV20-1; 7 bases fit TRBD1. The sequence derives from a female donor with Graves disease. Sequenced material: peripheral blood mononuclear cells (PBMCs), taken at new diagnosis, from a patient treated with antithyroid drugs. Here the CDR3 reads CSARAGGQPQHF. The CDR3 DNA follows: TGCAGTGCTAGGGCAGGGGGTCAGCCCCAGCATTTT.